These T cell receptor beta chains were read from a single sample in a study of control samples from healthy donors and cancer patients. Sequencing used immunoSEQ multiplex PCR; TCRdb keeps in-frame clones, though not all of them. The sample has around 26,000 clones, 82% seen once. Sequenced sample: PBMCs. Receptor source: a man between 60 and 70 years old with colorectal cancer. CDR3s leave out the opening cysteine and the closing phenylalanine or tryptophan.

j_call	v_call	cdr3_aa
TRBJ2-1	TRBV27	ASRAGVGEQF
TRBJ2-3	TRBV24-1	ATSDQIEKRGGGSTDTQY
TRBJ1-2	TRBV3-1/TRBV3-2	ASSPSGYGYT
TRBJ2-3	TRBV29-1	SVLRGSTVDTQY
TRBJ2-3	TRBV6-5	ASTSGADTQY
TRBJ2-5	TRBV10-3	AISESRSADETQY
TRBJ2-7	TRBV10-2	ASRTLAGEQY
TRBJ1-2	TRBV19	ASSQIDFNYGYT
TRBJ2-7	TRBV6-5	AGQETGRAYEQY
TRBJ1-1	TRBV30	AWSVGLNTEAF
TRBJ1-4	TRBV7-8	ASSLRSEKLF
TRBJ2-3	TRBV7-2	ASSRIPDGTDTQY
TRBJ2-3	TRBV10-2	ATLGLVDTDTQY
TRBJ1-3	TRBV3-1/TRBV3-2	ASSPSSIRRSGNTIY
TRBJ2-2	TRBV9	ASSVAGHTGELF
TRBJ2-7	TRBV18	ASSPPLAGGSYEQY
TRBJ2-7	TRBV7-2	ASSLRQGPYEQY
TRBJ2-5	TRBV2	ASLDMAGGETQY
TRBJ2-1	TRBV6-4	ASSERDRGSNEQF
TRBJ1-2	TRBV6-1	ASSEALGAYGYT
TRBJ2-2	TRBV24-1	ATSPPGGEELF
TRBJ2-2	TRBV3-1/TRBV3-2	ASSQPHPGPGELF
TRBJ1-2	TRBV30	AWSPSYGYT
TRBJ1-5	TRBV12-3/TRBV12-4	ASSLGGYQPQH
TRBJ1-1	TRBV2	ASSAGRENTEAF
TRBJ2-6	TRBV19	ASSKRGNSGANVLT
TRBJ1-2	TRBV4-3	ASSQGPRLGGYT
TRBJ1-6	TRBV13	ASSLSGGAHNSPLH